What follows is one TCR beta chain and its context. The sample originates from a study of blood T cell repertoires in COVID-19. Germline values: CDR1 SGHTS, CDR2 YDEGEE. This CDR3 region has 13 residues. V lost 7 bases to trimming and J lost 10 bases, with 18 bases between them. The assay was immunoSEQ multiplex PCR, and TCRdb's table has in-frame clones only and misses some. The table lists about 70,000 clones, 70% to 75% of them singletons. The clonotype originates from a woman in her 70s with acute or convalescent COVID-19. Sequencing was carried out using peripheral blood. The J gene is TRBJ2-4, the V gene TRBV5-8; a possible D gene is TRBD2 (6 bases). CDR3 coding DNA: TGTGCCAGCGTACTTGGAGCCGCGGGGATTCAGTACTTC. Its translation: CASVLGAAGIQYF.